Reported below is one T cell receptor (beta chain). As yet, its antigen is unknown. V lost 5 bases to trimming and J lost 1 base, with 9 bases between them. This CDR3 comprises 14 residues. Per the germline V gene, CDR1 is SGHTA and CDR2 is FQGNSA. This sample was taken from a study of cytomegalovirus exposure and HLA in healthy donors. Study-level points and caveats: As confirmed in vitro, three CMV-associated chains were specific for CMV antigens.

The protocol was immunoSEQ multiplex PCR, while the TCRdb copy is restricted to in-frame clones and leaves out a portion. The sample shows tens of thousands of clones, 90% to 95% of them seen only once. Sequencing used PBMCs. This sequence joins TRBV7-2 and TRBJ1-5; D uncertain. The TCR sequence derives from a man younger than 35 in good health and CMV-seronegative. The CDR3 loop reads CASSLPGSNQPQHF. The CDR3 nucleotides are TGTGCCAGCAGCCTTCCCGGGAGCAATCAGCCCCAGCATTTT. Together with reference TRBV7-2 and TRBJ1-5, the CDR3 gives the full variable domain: GAGVSQSPSNKVTEKGKDVELRCDPISGHTALYWYRQSLGQGLEFLIYFQGNSAPDKSGLPSDRFSAERTGGSVSTLTIQRTQQEDSAVYLCASSLPGSNQPQHFGDGTRLSIL.